The 13 T cell receptor beta chains below were found in one sample sequenced in a study of cytomegalovirus exposure and HLA in healthy donors. The study ran its PCR with 60 Vbeta and 13 Jbeta primers. Using immunoSEQ multiplex PCR, the repertoire was profiled, and TCRdb retains in-frame clones only, with some absent. The table shows about 63,000 clones, with 73% occurring only once. The sample was PBMCs. The receptor set was obtained from a man between 45 and 60 years old in good health and CMV-seronegative.

The chain employs TRBV7-2 and TRBJ1-5; the match to TRBD1 covers 9 bases. The CDR3 consists of 16 residues. V shed 2 bases, J shed 6 bases, and the junction held 8 bases outside the gene matches. Germline V gives CDR1 SGHTA, CDR2 FQGNSA. DNA of the CDR3: TGTGCCAGCAGCTTAATGACAGGGGGAGTCGGTCAGCCCCAGCATTTT. Its protein is CASSLMTGGVGQPQHF.

The chain couples TRBV5-5 to TRBJ1-4, with D unclear. CDR1 and CDR2 (germline): SGHKS, YYEKEE (reference sequence). This CDR3 contains 15 residues. Trimming shortened V by 3 bases and J by 7 bases, and 16 bases separated the two germline ends. This CDR3 is CASSSLKDYTEKLFF. In nucleotides, the CDR3 is TGTGCCAGCAGCTCCCTGAAGGACTATACTGAAAAACTGTTTTTT.

The V call is TRBV2, the J call TRBJ2-4; 8 bases agree with TRBD1. The trim removed 6 bases at V and 8 bases at J, leaving 9 bases unmatched. The CDR3 consists of 14 residues. Germline CDR1 reads SNHLY; CDR2 reads FYNNEI. CDR3 amino acids: CASRRDRSLDIQYF. CDR3 nucleotides: TGTGCCAGCAGGCGGGACAGGAGCCTAGACATTCAGTACTTC.

There are a few counts of this clone. The chain employs TRBV5-5 and TRBJ1-2; a weak D match, TRBD1 (6 bases). Per germline, CDR1 SGHKS and CDR2 YYEKEE (reference sequence). This CDR3 is built from 15 residues. With 0 bases removed from V and 0 bases from J, the gap between germline ends came to 9 bases. The CDR3 reads CASSLAGAPNYGYTF. CDR3 DNA: TGTGCCAGCAGCTTGGCAGGGGCGCCTAACTATGGCTACACCTTC.

This clone was detected only once. The chain recombines TRBV15 with TRBJ2-1; the match to TRBD2 covers 14 bases. The junction had 11 bases not matched to a gene; V was cut back by 5 bases and J by 8 bases. The CDR3 is made up of 17 amino acids. CDR1 LNHNV and CDR2 YYDKDF come from the germline V gene (reference sequence). The CDR3 sequence: CATSRLGLAGGHHEQFF. The CDR3 DNA is TGTGCCACCAGCCGATTAGGACTAGCGGGGGGTCACCATGAGCAGTTCTTC.

The chain carries TRBV23-1 and TRBJ2-7; 7 nucleotides align to TRBD1. TRBV23-1 carries the ORF label, with uncertain function. V was pared by 5 bases and J by 3 bases, with 16 bases of the junction left unmatched. This CDR3 has 17 amino acids. The DNA of the CDR3 is TGCGCCAGCAGTGGATCCCACAGGGGACGGCCGGGCTACGAGCAGTACTTC. Its translation is CASSGSHRGRPGYEQYF.

This clone was found a few times. The rearrangement joins TRBV5-6 to TRBJ1-5, with D uncertain. V lost 0 bases to trimming and J lost 2 bases, with 12 bases between them. Per germline, CDR1 SGHDT and CDR2 YYEEEE. The CDR3 is made up of 16 amino acids. DNA of the CDR3: TGTGCCAGCAGCTTGGGGTCGGGGAGTCGCAATCAGCCCCAGCATTTT. It is translated as CASSLGSGSRNQPQHF.

This rearrangement joins TRBV29-1 to TRBJ2-6; 10 bases are shared with TRBD1. Per the germline V gene, CDR1 is SQVTM and CDR2 is ANQGSEA. This CDR3 region has 18 residues. The J segment lost 3 bases and the V segment lost 4 bases, leaving 12 bases of the junction unmatched. CDR3 DNA sequence: TGCAGCGTTGTTGGGGTGACAGGGGGCGCGTATGGGGCCAACGTCCTGACTTTC. Translating it yields CSVVGVTGGAYGANVLTF.

The chain recombines TRBV29-1 with TRBJ1-3, with TRBD1 matching over 7 bases. The CDR3 is made up of 14 amino acids. V lost 3 bases to trimming and J lost 4 bases; unmatched junction nucleotides: 6. Germline loops: CDR1 SQVTM, CDR2 ANQGSEA. In nucleotides, the CDR3 is TGCAGCGTTGATCACAGGGGCACGGGAAACACCATATATTTT. This codes for CSVDHRGTGNTIYF.

This chain connects TRBV19 to TRBJ1-1, with D perhaps matching TRBD1 (5 bases). From germline, CDR1 is LNHDA and CDR2 SQIVND (reference sequence). CDR3 length equals 14 residues. The V gene lost 3 bases and the J gene lost 10 bases, with 18 bases spanning the gap. DNA of the CDR3: TGTGCCAGTAGTATGGCGTCCTCTGTAAGGGGAGCTTTCTTT. Its protein product is CASSMASSVRGAFF.

This clone was detected only a few times. V is TRBV5-1 and J is TRBJ2-1; D remains ambiguous. Germline-derived CDR1 and CDR2 are SGHRS and YFSETQ. V was trimmed by 8 bases and J by 7 bases, leaving 10 bases between them. The length of the CDR3 is 11 residues. The CDR3 here is CASAAGNEQFF. CDR3 bases: TGCGCCAGTGCAGCCGGGAATGAGCAGTTCTTC.

The V call is TRBV9, the J call TRBJ1-1, with TRBD1 as a possible D gene (5 bases). The CDR3 spans 17 residues. Germline-derived CDR1 and CDR2 are SGDLS and YYNGEE. The V end was cut by 0 bases, the J end by 1 base, with 16 bases between. CDR3 nucleotide sequence: TGTGCCAGCAGCGTAGGCCAGGGTGTTTTTTCGAACACTGAAGCTTTCTTT. Its protein product is CASSVGQGVFSNTEAFF.

A word on this clone: The identical CDR3 is also encoded by other nucleotide sequences in the sample. V and J are TRBV7-6 and TRBJ1-1; the D gene is possibly TRBD1 (5 bases). The V gene's germline CDR1 is SGHVS and CDR2 FNYEAQ. The CDR3 is 16 residues long. V lost 2 bases and J 8 bases, leaving 21 bases between the germline ends. For the CDR3, the DNA is TGTGCCAGCAGCTTACAACCCTGGGGGAGGGGAGGAGAAGCTTTCTTT. Protein product: CASSLQPWGRGGEAFF.